This TCR beta chain derives from a study of PD-L1 blockade in urothelial cancer. Study-level information: Typically, measured as a median, blood samples had 110,000 to 150,000 T cells.

Comment on this clone: The antigen remains unidentified.

Sequencing used immunoSEQ multiplex PCR; TCRdb keeps in-frame clones, though not all of them. The table has 40,000 to 55,000 clones, around 90% seen once. Per germline, CDR1 MGHRA and CDR2 YSYEKL. Unmatched junction bases numbered 7, after V lost 4 bases and J lost 6 bases. The CDR3 has 15 residues. Study results and caveats: At the 3-week point, tumor-associated blood clones expanded more in durable-benefit patients.

Documented time point: peripheral blood 6 weeks after treatment start. The genes are TRBV4-1 and TRBJ1-4; 8 bases are shared with TRBD1. This sequence originates from a man in his 60s with urothelial cancer. This sample comprised PBMCs, obtained around atezolizumab (anti-PD-L1) treatment. DNA of the CDR3: TGCGCCAGCAGCCCGACAGGACAGGGATATGAAAAACTGTTTTTT. It is translated as CASSPTGQGYEKLFF.